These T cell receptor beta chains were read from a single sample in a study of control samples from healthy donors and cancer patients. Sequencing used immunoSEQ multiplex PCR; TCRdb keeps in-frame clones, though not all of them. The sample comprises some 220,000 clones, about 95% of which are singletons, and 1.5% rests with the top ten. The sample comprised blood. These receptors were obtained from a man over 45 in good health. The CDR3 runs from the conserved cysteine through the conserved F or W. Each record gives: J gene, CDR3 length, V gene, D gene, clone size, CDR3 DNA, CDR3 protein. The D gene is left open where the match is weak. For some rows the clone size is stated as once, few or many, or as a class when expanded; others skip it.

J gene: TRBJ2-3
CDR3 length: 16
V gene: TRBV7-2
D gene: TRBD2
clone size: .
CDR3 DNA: TGTGCCAGCAGCGAGGGACGTCTGGGGGGGACAGATACGCAGTATTTT
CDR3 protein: CASSEGRLGGTDTQYF

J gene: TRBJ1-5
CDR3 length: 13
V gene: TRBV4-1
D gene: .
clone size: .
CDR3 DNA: TGCGCCAGCAGCCAAGATAAAGGTCAGCCCCAGCATTTT
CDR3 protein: CASSQDKGQPQHF

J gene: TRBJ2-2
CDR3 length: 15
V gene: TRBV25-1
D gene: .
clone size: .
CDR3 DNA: TGTGCCAGCACTTTCGAGACAGGCGTAACCGGGGAGCTGTTTTTT
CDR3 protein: CASTFETGVTGELFF

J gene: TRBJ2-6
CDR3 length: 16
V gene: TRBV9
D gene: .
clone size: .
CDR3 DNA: TGTGCCAGCAGCGCCCTTACCAGCTCTGGGGCCAACGTCCTGACTTTC
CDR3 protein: CASSALTSSGANVLTF

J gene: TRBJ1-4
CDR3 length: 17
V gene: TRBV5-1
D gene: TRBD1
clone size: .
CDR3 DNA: TGCGCCAGCAGATCGGGTGACAGGGAAAGGACTAATGAAAAACTGTTTTTT
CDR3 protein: CASRSGDRERTNEKLFF

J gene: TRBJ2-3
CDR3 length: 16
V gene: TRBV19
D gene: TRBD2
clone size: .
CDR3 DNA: TGTGCCAGTACCTGGTGGGCGGGGGGCAGCACAGATACGCAGTATTTT
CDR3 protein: CASTWWAGGSTDTQYF

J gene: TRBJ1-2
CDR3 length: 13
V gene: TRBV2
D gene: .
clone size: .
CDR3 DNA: TGTGCCAGCAGTGACAGGGGTGGAGGTGGCTACACCTTC
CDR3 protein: CASSDRGGGGYTF

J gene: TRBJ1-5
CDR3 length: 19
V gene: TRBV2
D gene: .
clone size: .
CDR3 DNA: TGTGCCAGCAGTGAAGTTGGACGAAGTCCGGTAGCTGGGAATCAGCCCCAGCATTTT
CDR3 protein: CASSEVGRSPVAGNQPQHF

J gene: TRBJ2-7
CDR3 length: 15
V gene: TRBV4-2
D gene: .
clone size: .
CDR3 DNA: TGTGCCAGCAGCCAAGATATGGGGTCGTCCTACGAGCAGTACTTC
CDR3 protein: CASSQDMGSSYEQYF

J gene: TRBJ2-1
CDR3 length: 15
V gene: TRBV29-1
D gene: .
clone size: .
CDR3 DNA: TGCAGCGTTGACCCGGCAGGGGATCCCTACAATGAGCAGTTCTTC
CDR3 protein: CSVDPAGDPYNEQFF

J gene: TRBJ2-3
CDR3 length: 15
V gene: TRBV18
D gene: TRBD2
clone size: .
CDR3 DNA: TGTGCCAGCTCATCCTTAGCGGGGGGGCAAGATACGCAGTATTTT
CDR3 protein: CASSSLAGGQDTQYF

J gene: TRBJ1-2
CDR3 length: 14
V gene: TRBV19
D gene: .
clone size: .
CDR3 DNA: TGTGCCAGTACCTATACGGGAAGGGGTGAAGGCTACACCTTC
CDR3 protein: CASTYTGRGEGYTF

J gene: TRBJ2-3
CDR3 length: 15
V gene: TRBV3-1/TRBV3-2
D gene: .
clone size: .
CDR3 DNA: TGTGCCAGCAGCCAAGGGCGGCCATACACATATACGCAGTATTTT
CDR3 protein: CASSQGRPYTYTQYF

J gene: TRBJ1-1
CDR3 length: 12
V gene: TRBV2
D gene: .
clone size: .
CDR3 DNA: TGTGCCAGCACCGACGGCGGGTTGGGCGCTTTCTTT
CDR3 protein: CASTDGGLGAFF

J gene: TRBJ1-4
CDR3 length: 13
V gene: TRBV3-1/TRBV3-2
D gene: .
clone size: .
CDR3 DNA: TGTGCCAGCAGCCAAGTCAGTGCTGAAAAACTGTTTTTT
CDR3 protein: CASSQVSAEKLFF

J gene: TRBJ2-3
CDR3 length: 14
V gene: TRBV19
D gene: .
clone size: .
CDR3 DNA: TGTGCCAGTACTAATGGGCCCCAACCGGGGACGCAGTATTTT
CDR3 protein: CASTNGPQPGTQYF

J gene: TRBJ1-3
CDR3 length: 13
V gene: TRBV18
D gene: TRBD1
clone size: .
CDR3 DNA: TGTGCCAGCTCACCACCGGGACAGCACACCATATATTTT
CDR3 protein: CASSPPGQHTIYF

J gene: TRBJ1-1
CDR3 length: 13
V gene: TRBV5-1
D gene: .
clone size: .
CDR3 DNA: TGCGCCAGCAGGGCAATTGGTGGCACTGAGGCTTTCTTT
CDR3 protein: CASRAIGGTEAFF

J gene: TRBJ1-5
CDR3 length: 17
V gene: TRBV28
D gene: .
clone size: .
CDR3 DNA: TGTGCCAGCAGTAAATCCTCAGGGTTTAGTGCGTACCAGCCCCAGCATTTT
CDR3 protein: CASSKSSGFSAYQPQHF

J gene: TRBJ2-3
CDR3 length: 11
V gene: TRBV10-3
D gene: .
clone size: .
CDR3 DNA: TGTGCCATCAGAAGCTCAGATACGCAGTATTTT
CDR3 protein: CAIRSSDTQYF

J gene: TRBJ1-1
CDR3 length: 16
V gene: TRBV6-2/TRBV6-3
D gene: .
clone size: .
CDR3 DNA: TGTGCCAGCAGTTACTCATTACCGGGAAGGGAGCGGGAAGCTTTCTTT
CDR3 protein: CASSYSLPGREREAFF

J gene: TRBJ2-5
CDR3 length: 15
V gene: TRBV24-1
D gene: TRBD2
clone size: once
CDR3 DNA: TGTGCCACCAGTGACCCGAGGACTAGCGGGGAGACCCAGTACTTC
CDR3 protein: CATSDPRTSGETQYF

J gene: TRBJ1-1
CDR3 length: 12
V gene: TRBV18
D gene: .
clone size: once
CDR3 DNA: TGTGCCAGCTCAGAGGGGTCCACTGAAGCTTTCTTT
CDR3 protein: CASSEGSTEAFF

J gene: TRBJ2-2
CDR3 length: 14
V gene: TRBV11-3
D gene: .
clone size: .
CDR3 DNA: TGTGCCAGCAGCACCGTCAGGGCCGGCGGGGAGCTGTTTTTT
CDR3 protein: CASSTVRAGGELFF

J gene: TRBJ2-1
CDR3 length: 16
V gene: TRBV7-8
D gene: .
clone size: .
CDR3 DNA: TGTGCCAGCAGCCCCCCGTCTTCTCCGTATCTGGTTGAGCAGTTCTTC
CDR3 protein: CASSPPSSPYLVEQFF

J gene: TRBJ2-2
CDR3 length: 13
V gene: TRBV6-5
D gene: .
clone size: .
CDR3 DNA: TGTGCCAGCAGGGGAAGGGGGAACGGGGAGCTGTTTTTT
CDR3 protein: CASRGRGNGELFF

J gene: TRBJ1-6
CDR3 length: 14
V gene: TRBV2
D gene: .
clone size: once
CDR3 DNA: TGTGCCAGCAGATTGGACAGCCTCAATTCACCCCTCCACTTT
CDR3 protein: CASRLDSLNSPLHF

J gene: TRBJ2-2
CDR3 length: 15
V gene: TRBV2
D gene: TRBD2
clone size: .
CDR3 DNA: TGTGCCAGCAGTGGACTAGCGGTACTCACCGGGGAGCTGTTTTTT
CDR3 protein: CASSGLAVLTGELFF

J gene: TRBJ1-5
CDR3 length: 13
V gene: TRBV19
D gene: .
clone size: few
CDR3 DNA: TGTGCCAGTAGTATGGAAGGCATCCCGACCCAGCATTTT
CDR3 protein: CASSMEGIPTQHF

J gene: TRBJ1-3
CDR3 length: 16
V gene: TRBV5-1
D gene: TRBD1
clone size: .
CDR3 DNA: TGCGCCAGCAGCTTACCCGGGACAGGGGCTGGAAACACCATATATTTT
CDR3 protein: CASSLPGTGAGNTIYF

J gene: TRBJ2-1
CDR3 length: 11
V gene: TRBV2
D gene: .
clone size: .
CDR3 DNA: TGTGCCAGCAGTGGCACTTGGGAGCAGTTCTTC
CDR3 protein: CASSGTWEQFF

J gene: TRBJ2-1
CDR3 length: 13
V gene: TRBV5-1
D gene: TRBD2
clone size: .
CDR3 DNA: TGCGCCAGCAGCCAACTAGCGGAGAATGAGCAGTTCTTC
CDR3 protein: CASSQLAENEQFF

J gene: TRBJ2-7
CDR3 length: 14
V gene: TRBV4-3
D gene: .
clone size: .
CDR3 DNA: TGCGCCAGCAGCCAGGAGACAGTCTCCTACGAGCAGTACTTC
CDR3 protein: CASSQETVSYEQYF

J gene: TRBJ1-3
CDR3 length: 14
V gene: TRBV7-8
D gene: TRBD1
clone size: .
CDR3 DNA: TGTGCCAGCAGCCCGTCGACAGGGCGGAACACCATATATTTT
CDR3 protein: CASSPSTGRNTIYF

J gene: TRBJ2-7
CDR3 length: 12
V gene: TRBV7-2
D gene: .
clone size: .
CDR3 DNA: TGTGCCAGCAGCTCCCTTAGAGGCGAGCAGTACTTC
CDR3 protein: CASSSLRGEQYF

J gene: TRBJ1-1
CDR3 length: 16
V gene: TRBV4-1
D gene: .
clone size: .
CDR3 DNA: TGCGCCAGCAGCCAAGCCCATCGAGCAGGAAACACTGAAGCTTTCTTT
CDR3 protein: CASSQAHRAGNTEAFF

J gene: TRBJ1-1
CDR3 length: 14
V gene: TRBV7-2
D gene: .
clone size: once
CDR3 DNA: TGTGCCAGCAGCTTAGACGGACTGAACACTGAAGCTTTCTTT
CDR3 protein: CASSLDGLNTEAFF

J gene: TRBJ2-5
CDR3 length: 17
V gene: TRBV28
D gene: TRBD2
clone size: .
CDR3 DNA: TGTGCCAGCAGTTTGGCTAGCGGGGGAACAAGGGGAGAGACCCAGTACTTC
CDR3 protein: CASSLASGGTRGETQYF

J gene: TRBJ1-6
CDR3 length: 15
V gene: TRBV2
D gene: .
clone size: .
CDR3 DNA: TGTGCCAGCAGTGAAGTTGGAACAGGGTCCTCACCCCTCCACTTT
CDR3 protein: CASSEVGTGSSPLHF

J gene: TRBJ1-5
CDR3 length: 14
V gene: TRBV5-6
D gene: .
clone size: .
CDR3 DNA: TGTGCCAGCAGCTTAGGGACTTTCAATCAGCCCCAGCATTTT
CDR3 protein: CASSLGTFNQPQHF

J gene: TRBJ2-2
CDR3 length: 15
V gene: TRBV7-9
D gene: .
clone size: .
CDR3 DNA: TGTGCCAGCAGCTTACAGCCGAAGTACACCGGGGAGCTGTTTTTT
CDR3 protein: CASSLQPKYTGELFF

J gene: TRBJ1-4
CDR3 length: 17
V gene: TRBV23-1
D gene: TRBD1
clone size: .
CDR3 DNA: TGCGCCAGCAGTACCGGGACAGGTATTGCAACTAATGAAAAACTGTTTTTT
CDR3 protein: CASSTGTGIATNEKLFF

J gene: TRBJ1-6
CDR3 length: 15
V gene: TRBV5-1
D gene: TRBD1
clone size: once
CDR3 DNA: TGCGCCAGCAGCTTGACAGGGGCCTCGGGTTCACCCCTCCACTTT
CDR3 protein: CASSLTGASGSPLHF

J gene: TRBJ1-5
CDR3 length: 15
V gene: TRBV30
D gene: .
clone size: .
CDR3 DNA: TGTGCCTGGAGTTCCGACAGTTATAGCAATCAGCCCCAGCATTTT
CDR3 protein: CAWSSDSYSNQPQHF

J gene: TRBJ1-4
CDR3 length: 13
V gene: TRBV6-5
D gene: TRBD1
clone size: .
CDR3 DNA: TGTGCCAGCAGCTGGACAGGGGAAGAAAAACTGTTTTTT
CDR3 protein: CASSWTGEEKLFF

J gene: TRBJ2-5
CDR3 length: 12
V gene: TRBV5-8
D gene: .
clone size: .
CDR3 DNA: TGTGCCAGCAGCCGGGACGAAGAGACCCAGTACTTC
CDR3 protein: CASSRDEETQYF

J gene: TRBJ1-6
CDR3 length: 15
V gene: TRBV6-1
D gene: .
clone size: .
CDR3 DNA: TGTGCCAGCAGTGAAGGGGCGGGTTATAATTCACCCCTCCACTTT
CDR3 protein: CASSEGAGYNSPLHF

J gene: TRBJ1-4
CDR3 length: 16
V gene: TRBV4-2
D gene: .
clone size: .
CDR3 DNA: TGTGCCAGCAGCCGACAAGGGGGGGGTCTTAATGAAAAACTGTTTTTT
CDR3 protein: CASSRQGGGLNEKLFF

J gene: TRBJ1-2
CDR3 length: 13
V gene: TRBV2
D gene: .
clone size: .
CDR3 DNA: TGTGCCAGCAGAGCCCTCCCCCAGATCGGCTACACCTTC
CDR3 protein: CASRALPQIGYTF

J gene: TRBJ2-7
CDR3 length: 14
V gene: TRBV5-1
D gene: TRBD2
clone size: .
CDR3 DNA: TGCGCCAGCAGCGGAGGGACTAGCGGGGACGAGCAGTACTTC
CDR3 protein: CASSGGTSGDEQYF

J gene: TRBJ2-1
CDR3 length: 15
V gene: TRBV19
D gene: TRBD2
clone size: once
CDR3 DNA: TGTGCCAGTAGTATCAGCGGGGGACCTTACAATGAGCAGTTCTTC
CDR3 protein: CASSISGGPYNEQFF

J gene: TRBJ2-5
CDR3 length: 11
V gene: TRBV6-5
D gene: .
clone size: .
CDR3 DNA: TGTGCCAGCAGAAACCAAGAGACCCAGTACTTC
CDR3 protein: CASRNQETQYF

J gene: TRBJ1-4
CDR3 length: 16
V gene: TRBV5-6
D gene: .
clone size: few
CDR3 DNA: TGTGCCAGCAGCCCCCGACCTTCAAGTGAAATTCTGGAACTGTTTTTT
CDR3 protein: CASSPRPSSEILELFF

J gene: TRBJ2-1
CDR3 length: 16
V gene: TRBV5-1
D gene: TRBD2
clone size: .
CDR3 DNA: TGCGCCAGCATTGGCCCCGTTACCGGGGGGGCTGGTGAGCAGTTCTTC
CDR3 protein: CASIGPVTGGAGEQFF

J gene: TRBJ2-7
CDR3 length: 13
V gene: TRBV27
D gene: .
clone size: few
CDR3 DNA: TGTGCCAGCAGTTTATTTCCAGGGTACGAGCAGTACTTC
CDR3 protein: CASSLFPGYEQYF